This T cell receptor beta chain was obtained from a study of T cell repertoires in cytomegalovirus infection. About the study: The public TCR beta signatures pointed to both CMV infection and matching HLA type.

TCRdb fed the reads into MiXCR, producing one record per CDR3 protein. The table has 230,000 or so distinct CDR3 sequences, about 15% seen once; the top ten hold around half. This clonotype was observed many times. The junction shows a germline mismatch at one end, possibly a read error. Specimen: CD8+ T cells from PBMCs. The TCR sequence derives from a human donor in good health (CMV status not recorded). Some clones in this sample may be carry-over from other donors' samples.

CDR3 region: CASKLREVFF. Here the CDR3 DNA reads TGTGCCAGCAAGCTACGGGAGGTGTTTTTT. This rearrangement joins TRBV11-2 to TRBJ2-2, with TRBD2 matching over 7 bases. The CDR3 consists of 10 residues. Germline lookup yields CDR1 SGHAT and CDR2 FQNNGV.